What follows are 30 T cell receptor beta chains derived from one specimen sequenced in a study of shared clonotypes between healthy human individuals. Assay: immunoSEQ multiplex PCR; the TCRdb copy retains only in-frame clones and omits some. The sample has millions of clones, roughly 96% seen once. Sequencing was carried out using naive CD4+ T cells sorted from blood. As to subset: CD45RA+ positively selected. The origin of the receptors is a man aged 18 to 30 in good health.

J is TRBJ1-2 and V is TRBV15; 7 nucleotides agree with TRBD1. V was clipped by 3 bases and J by 4 bases; unmatched bases: 2. Looked up from germline, CDR1 is LNHNV and CDR2 is YYDKDF (reference sequence). The length of the CDR3 is 13 residues. DNA of the CDR3: TGTGCCACCAGCAGCCGGGACAGCTATGGCTACACCTTC. Its protein product is CATSSRDSYGYTF.

The chain is built from TRBV5-1 and TRBJ2-7, with a tentative D call TRBD1 (5 bases). The CDR3 sequence is 13 residues long. CDR1 and CDR2 from the germline V gene are SGHRS and YFSETQ. Trimming took 0 bases from V and 8 from J, leaving 12 bases between them. CDR3 loop: CASSLVIGAQQYF. The CDR3, as DNA: TGCGCCAGCAGCTTGGTAATAGGGGCTCAGCAGTACTTC.

The V gene is TRBV6-5, the J gene TRBJ2-5; 16 positions agree with TRBD2. Germline assignment: CDR1 MNHEY and CDR2 SVGAGI. The junction had 4 bases not matched to a gene; V was cut back by 4 bases and J by 5 bases. The CDR3 totals 16 residues. The CDR3 spells CASSSGLAGGWETQYF. The CDR3 bases are TGTGCCAGCAGTTCGGGACTAGCGGGAGGGTGGGAGACCCAGTACTTC.

The chain has TRBV10-3 and TRBJ2-5; 8 bases line up with TRBD1. With V trimmed by 4 bases and J by 3 bases, 7 bases remained unmatched. Germline CDR1 ENHRY, CDR2 SYGVKD. The CDR3 totals 15 residues. For the CDR3, the DNA is TGTGCCATCAGTGGGGGGACAGGATGGGAAGAGACCCAGTACTTC. This translates into CAISGGTGWEETQYF.

This sequence joins TRBV4-1 and TRBJ2-5, with D perhaps TRBD2 (5 bases). The CDR3 contains 16 residues. The V gene lost 0 bases and the J gene lost 5 bases, with 16 bases spanning the gap. CDR1 MGHRA and CDR2 YSYEKL come from the germline V gene. This chain's CDR3 is CASSQEEWASGETQYF. The CDR3 bases are TGCGCCAGCAGCCAAGAAGAGTGGGCATCGGGGGAGACCCAGTACTTC.

The count of this clone is one. The chain couples TRBV30 to TRBJ1-1, with TRBD1 matching 8 bases. The J segment lost 7 bases and the V segment lost 4 bases, leaving 8 bases of the junction unmatched. CDR3 length: 13 amino acids. Germline V CDR1 and CDR2: GTSNPN, SVGIG (reference sequence). This CDR3 is CAWNNRDRFEAFF. The CDR3 nucleotides are TGTGCCTGGAATAACCGGGACAGGTTTGAAGCTTTCTTT. Combining the CDR3 with reference TRBV30 and TRBJ1-1 gives the whole variable domain SQTIHQWPATLVQPVGSPLSLECTVEGTSNPNLYWYRQAAGRGLQLLFYSVGIGQISSEVPQNLSASRPQDRQFILSSKKLLLSDSGFYLCAWNNRDRFEAFFGQGTRLTVV.

This clone was recorded only once. The chain uses TRBV15 and TRBJ2-7; 7 nucleotides match TRBD1. The V gene's germline CDR1 is LNHNV and CDR2 YYDKDF (reference sequence). The CDR3 totals 15 residues. J gave up 0 bases and V 0 bases, and 2 bases lay outside the gene matches. The chain's CDR3 is CATSRDRTGSYEQYF. In nucleotides, the CDR3 is TGTGCCACCAGCAGAGATCGGACAGGCTCCTACGAGCAGTACTTC. Variable domain in full (rest from reference TRBV15 and TRBJ2-7): DAMVIQNPRYQVTQFGKPVTLSCSQTLNHNVMYWYQQKSSQAPKLLFHYYDKDFNNEADTPDNFQSRRPNTSFCFLDIRSPGLGDTAMYLCATSRDRTGSYEQYFGPGTRLTVT.

The rearrangement links TRBV6-1 to TRBJ1-5; D gene uncertain. Germline loops: CDR1 MNHNS, CDR2 SASEGT. With 1 base removed from V and 5 bases from J, the gap between germline ends came to 9 bases. This CDR3 is built from 14 residues. CDR3 nucleotides: TGTGCCAGCAGTGAAGTGACGGTCGATCAGCCCCAGCATTTT. As protein: CASSEVTVDQPQHF.

This chain connects TRBV7-6 to TRBJ2-7; 7 positions agree with TRBD2. Trimming took 8 bases from V and 6 from J; bases not matched to a gene: 7. Per germline, CDR1 SGHVS and CDR2 FNYEAQ. The length of the CDR3 is 12 residues. The CDR3 sequence is CASWGGSGEQYF. The DNA for the CDR3 is TGTGCCAGCTGGGGGGGATCCGGCGAGCAGTACTTC.

The gene calls are TRBV20-1 and TRBJ1-1; D call uncertain. V shed 4 bases and J shed 5 bases, with 8 bases lying between them. Germline CDR1 and CDR2: DFQATT and SNEGSKA (reference sequence). CDR3 length: 11 amino acids. CDR3 loop: CSAIPATEAFF. The CDR3 DNA follows: TGCAGTGCTATTCCGGCTACTGAAGCTTTCTTT.

The genes are TRBV4-3 and TRBJ2-7; the match to TRBD2 covers 11 bases. Trimming cost V 3 bases and J 3 bases; bases outside gene matches: 4. The CDR3 contains 15 residues. The germline CDR1 and CDR2 sequences are LGHNA and YSLEER. CDR3 bases: TGCGCCAGCAGCCAGCACACTAGCGGGAGCTACGAGCAGTACTTC. This translates into CASSQHTSGSYEQYF.

Only one count was recorded for this clone. V gene TRBV10-2 combines with J gene TRBJ2-7, with 7 nucleotides matching TRBD1. This CDR3 is built from 14 residues. V lost 2 bases to trimming and J lost 8 bases; unmatched junction nucleotides: 9. The V gene's germline CDR1 is WSHSY and CDR2 SAAADI. The CDR3: CASSEQTLQGKQYF. CDR3 bases: TGCGCCAGCAGTGAGCAAACGTTACAGGGGAAGCAGTACTTC.

Remarks on this clone: One end of the junction fails to match germline, which may point to a read error. V gene TRBV5-4 combines with J gene TRBJ2-7; D ambiguous. Germline CDR1 SGHNT, CDR2 YYREEE (reference sequence). This CDR3 has 15 residues. The CDR3 protein is CASTLYHVSSYEQYF. The CDR3 nucleotides read TGTGCCAGCACCTTGTACCACGTGAGCTCCTACGAGCAGTACTTC. Complete variable domain (other parts from reference TRBV5-4 and TRBJ2-7): ETGVTQSPTHLIKTRGQQVTLRCSSQSGHNTVSWYQQALGQGPQFIFQYYREEENGRGNFPPRFSGLQFPNYSSELNVNALELDDSALYLCASTLYHVSSYEQYFGPGTRLTVT.

This sequence joins TRBV7-9 and TRBJ2-1; D possibly corresponds to TRBD1 (6 bases). Germline-derived CDR1 and CDR2 are SEHNR and FQNEAQ (reference sequence). The germline V and J ends were trimmed by 5 bases and 1 base, with 12 bases remaining between them. The length of the CDR3 is 15 residues. The CDR3 sequence: CASSQGFGSYNEQFF. The CDR3 DNA reads as TGTGCCAGCAGCCAGGGGTTCGGTTCCTACAATGAGCAGTTCTTC.

The V gene is TRBV7-9, the J gene TRBJ2-1; 16 nucleotides line up with TRBD2. The CDR3 covers 16 residues. V was clipped by 4 bases and J by 4 bases; unmatched bases: 1. Germline V gene sequence: CDR1 SEHNR, CDR2 FQNEAQ (reference sequence). This CDR3 reads CASSSGLAGGYNEQFF. CDR3 in DNA: TGTGCCAGCAGCTCGGGACTAGCGGGAGGGTACAATGAGCAGTTCTTC.

In the case of this clone: The same CDR3 arises from other DNA sequences in this sample as well. The V and J genes are TRBV28 and TRBJ1-2, with D hard to call. The V end lost 4 bases, the J end lost 1 base, and 4 bases lay between the germline ends. The CDR3 contains 12 residues. Germline V gene sequence: CDR1 MDHEN, CDR2 SYDVKM. The CDR3 here is CASSSLNYGYTF. DNA for the CDR3: TGTGCCAGCAGTTCGCTTAACTATGGCTACACCTTC.

V is TRBV6-1 and J is TRBJ2-6; TRBD1 is a possible D gene (5 bases). The CDR3 is made up of 15 amino acids. The germline V gene has CDR1 MNHNS and CDR2 SASEGT. The ends were cut back, 7 bases at V and 2 bases at J, with 12 bases in the middle. As DNA, the CDR3 is TGTGCCAGCAAATCTCAGGGTGCTGGGGCCAACGTCCTGACTTTC. Its protein product is CASKSQGAGANVLTF.

V gene TRBV6-5 combines with J gene TRBJ2-5; D possibly uses TRBD1 or TRBD2 (6 bases each). CDR1 MNHEY and CDR2 SVGAGI come from the germline V gene. V dropped 6 bases and J dropped 0 bases, with 11 bases sitting between them. This CDR3 is built from 14 residues. In DNA, the CDR3 is TGTGCCAGCAGCCGGCGGGACAACCAAGAGACCCAGTACTTC. Residues: CASSRRDNQETQYF.

With regard to this clone: Additional DNA sequences in this sample encode the identical CDR3. The chain links TRBV6-5 to TRBJ2-3; 11 bases are shared with TRBD2. The V segment lost 6 bases and the J segment 1 base; nucleotides outside the gene matches: 3. CDR3 length: 15 amino acids. Germline-derived CDR1 and CDR2 are MNHEY and SVGAGI. This chain's CDR3 is CASSRLAGRTDTQYF. Written as DNA, the CDR3 is TGTGCCAGCAGCCGACTAGCGGGACGCACAGATACGCAGTATTTT.

This clone was seen a single time. In nucleotides, the CDR3 is TGTGCCAGCAGCTCACCGCAATACAGGGTTCCGAACACTGAAGCTTTCTTT. This gives the protein CASSSPQYRVPNTEAFF. The chain links TRBV5-6 to TRBJ1-1, with D perhaps TRBD1 (6 bases). Trimming took 3 bases from V and 1 from J, leaving 19 bases between them. Germline-derived CDR1 and CDR2 are SGHDT and YYEEEE. CDR3 length: 17 residues.

CDR3 coding DNA: TGTGCCAGCGATACCGGGACGCTCTATGGCTACACCTTC. This encodes CASDTGTLYGYTF. The chain combines TRBV28 with TRBJ1-2; maybe TRBD1 (5 bases). CDR3 length equals 13 residues. Germline CDR1 and CDR2: MDHEN and SYDVKM. The germline V and J ends were trimmed by 8 bases and 4 bases, with 14 bases remaining between them.

This chain joins TRBV7-2 and TRBJ2-3; D remains ambiguous. V was trimmed by 3 bases and J by 3 bases, leaving 13 bases between them. Germline V gene lookup returns CDR1 SGHTA and CDR2 FQGNSA. This CDR3 is 15 amino acids long. The CDR3 here is CASSFWLYGTDTQYF. The CDR3 coding sequence is TGTGCCAGCAGCTTTTGGCTCTACGGGACAGATACGCAGTATTTT.

The V call is TRBV6-1, the J call TRBJ1-2; D is undetermined. The CDR3 totals 13 residues. The V gene lost 7 bases and the J gene lost 0 bases, with 9 bases spanning the gap. The germline V gene encodes CDR1 MNHNS and CDR2 SASEGT. The CDR3 loop is CASTGGTNYGYTF. The CDR3 nucleotides read TGTGCCAGCACGGGCGGGACTAACTATGGCTACACCTTC.

This chain joins TRBV28 and TRBJ2-1, with D uncertain. Trimming shortened V by 7 bases and J by 8 bases, and 9 bases separated the two germline ends. This CDR3 is 11 amino acids long. Germline CDR1 and CDR2: MDHEN and SYDVKM. The CDR3 DNA reads as TGTGCCAGCACGCGGCGAGATGAGCAGTTCTTC. Translating gives CASTRRDEQFF.

The rearrangement uses TRBV9 and TRBJ2-2; 10 bases are shared with TRBD2. The CDR3 extends over 19 amino acids. Trimming took 4 bases from V and 2 from J; bases not matched to a gene: 14. The V gene's germline CDR1 is SGDLS and CDR2 YYNGEE. The CDR3 loop is CASSSYKGSGRLNTGELFF. In DNA form, the CDR3 reads TGTGCCAGCAGCTCTTACAAGGGTAGCGGGAGGCTCAACACCGGGGAGCTGTTTTTT.

The chain uses TRBV12-5 and TRBJ2-3; 11 nucleotides agree with TRBD2. Unmatched junction bases numbered 12, after V lost 7 bases and J lost 0 bases. The CDR3 is 18 amino acids. The germline V gene encodes CDR1 LGHNT and CDR2 FRNRAP. Written as DNA, the CDR3 is TGTGCTAGTGCCCCTCGGGCTAGCGGGGGGCAAAGCACAGATACGCAGTATTTT. Amino acids: CASAPRASGGQSTDTQYF.

This clone was observed a single time. The chain carries TRBV5-6 and TRBJ1-1; no firm D call. Trimming pared 2 bases from V and 4 bases from J, leaving 12 bases between. CDR1 and CDR2 from the germline V gene are SGHDT and YYEEEE. The CDR3 runs to 14 residues. CDR3 amino acids: CASSLLWERTEAFF. Written as DNA, the CDR3 is TGTGCCAGCAGCTTACTATGGGAGCGCACTGAAGCTTTCTTT.

The V and J genes are TRBV7-8 and TRBJ2-1, with 7 bases lining up with TRBD2. Germline-derived CDR1 and CDR2 are SGHVS and FQNEAQ. The CDR3 totals 15 residues. The junction had 10 bases not matched to a gene; V was cut back by 2 bases and J by 9 bases. In nucleotides, the CDR3 is TGTGCCAGCAGCTTACCAAGGACTAGTTGGGGTGAGCAGTTCTTC. Its translation: CASSLPRTSWGEQFF.

The chain carries TRBV6-5 and TRBJ2-1, with 13 bases matching TRBD2. J gave up 10 bases and V 0 bases, and 6 bases lay outside the gene matches. The CDR3 extends over 16 amino acids. In germline, CDR1 is MNHEY, CDR2 SVGAGI. The CDR3 loop reads CASSYSRTSGSSEQFF. CDR3 coding DNA: TGTGCCAGCAGTTACTCTCGGACTAGCGGGAGTTCGGAGCAGTTCTTC.

This clone is a singleton in its sample. This chain joins TRBV15 and TRBJ2-1; the match to TRBD2 covers 12 bases. This CDR3 has 20 residues. V dropped 1 base and J dropped 3; count of bases not matched to a gene: 13. Germline V gene data show CDR1 as LNHNV and CDR2 as YYDKDF (reference sequence). The DNA of the CDR3 is TGTGCCACCAGCAGAGGTCTCCAACTCCCGACTAGCGGGAGCTACAATGAGCAGTTCTTC. As protein: CATSRGLQLPTSGSYNEQFF.